This entry lists 17 T cell receptor beta chains sequenced from one sample in a study of T cell responses to AZD1222 COVID-19 vaccine. Produced via immunoSEQ multiplex PCR; TCRdb's table is partial and in-frame only. Seen here are around 140,000 clones, roughly 89% observed once, and the top ten hold roughly 5%. The material sequenced was peripheral blood, taken on day 0 of AZD1222 vaccination. The receptors were gathered from an adult in good health.

This chain joins TRBV6-5 and TRBJ2-7; maybe TRBD1 (5 bases). V dropped 5 bases and J dropped 5 bases, with 7 bases sitting between them. Germline V gene lookup returns CDR1 MNHEY and CDR2 SVGAGI. The CDR3 loop spans 11 amino acids. For the CDR3, the DNA is TGTGCCAGCAGTCAGGGTAACGAGCAGTACTTC. The encoded protein is CASSQGNEQYF.

The genes are TRBV28 and TRBJ2-1; tentatively, D is TRBD1 (5 bases). The CDR3 is 11 residues long. The germline V gene has CDR1 MDHEN and CDR2 SYDVKM. V dropped 8 bases and J dropped 14 bases, with 16 bases sitting between them. CDR3 nucleotides: TGTGCCAGCTCCTTGGGGCGGTTCAAGTTCTTC. The encoded protein is CASSLGRFKFF.

The chain is built from TRBV2 and TRBJ2-7; no firm D call. This CDR3 is built from 14 residues. V was trimmed by 2 bases and J by 5 bases, leaving 13 bases between them. CDR1 and CDR2 from the germline V gene are SNHLY and FYNNEI. The CDR3 DNA is TGTGCCAGCAGTGAATTATCAACACAAAACGAGCAGTACTTC. This sequence encodes CASSELSTQNEQYF.

The chain employs TRBV19 and TRBJ1-2; D is ambiguous. The length of the CDR3 is 14 residues. Germline-derived CDR1 and CDR2 are LNHDA and SQIVND (reference sequence). Trimming removed 2 bases at V and 2 bases at J, with 9 bases between. CDR3 coding DNA: TGTGCCAGTAGTATATGGTCGGTGAACTATGGCTACACCTTC. Translated: CASSIWSVNYGYTF. The whole variable domain, filled in from reference TRBV19 and TRBJ1-2, reads DGGITQSPKYLFRKEGQNVTLSCEQNLNHDAMYWYRQDPGQGLRLIYYSQIVNDFQKGDIAEGYSVSREKKESFPLTVTSAQKNPTAFYLCASSIWSVNYGYTFGSGTRLTVV.

The rearrangement joins TRBV28 to TRBJ2-7; 9 bases line up with TRBD1. With V trimmed by 2 bases and J by 5 bases, 13 bases remained unmatched. The CDR3 extends over 17 amino acids. The germline V gene has CDR1 MDHEN and CDR2 SYDVKM. DNA for the CDR3: TGTGCCAGCAGTTTAATCCCGACAGGGGGGCTGGTCCACGAGCAGTACTTC. Translated: CASSLIPTGGLVHEQYF.

This chain joins TRBV2 and TRBJ1-2; maybe TRBD1 (6 bases). This CDR3 has 14 amino acids. V lost 1 base, J lost 6 bases, and 12 bases lay in between. CDR1 and CDR2 (germline): SNHLY, FYNNEI. DNA of the CDR3: TGTGCCAGCAGTGAAGAAAACACAGGGAATGGCTACACCTTC. Residues: CASSEENTGNGYTF.

DNA for the CDR3: TGTGCCAGCAGCCAAGCCAGGGGATACGAGCAGTACTTC. This codes for CASSQARGYEQYF. J is TRBJ2-7 and V is TRBV3-1 (or the pseudogene TRBV3-2), with D possibly being TRBD1 (6 bases). This CDR3 is 13 amino acids long. V was pared by 1 base and J by 4 bases, with 8 bases between. CDR1 and CDR2 (germline): LGHDT, YNNKEL (reference sequence).

The chain employs TRBV25-1 and TRBJ1-2, with D possibly TRBD1 on 6 matching bases. Germline loops: CDR1 MGHDK, CDR2 SYGVNS. This CDR3 contains 14 residues. Trimming left V 5 bases short and J 3 bases short, with 13 bases between. The CDR3, as DNA: TGTGCCAGCAGTCAGGCCGGGACACACTATGGCTACACCTTC. Protein: CASSQAGTHYGYTF.

This clone was recorded once. Other DNA sequences in the sample encode the same CDR3. The chain combines TRBV7-9 with TRBJ2-5; TRBD2 matches at 7 bases. Trimming removed 0 bases from V and 2 bases from J; junction bases left unmatched: 0. CDR1 SEHNR and CDR2 FQNEAQ come from the germline V gene (reference sequence). The CDR3 is 14 amino acids. The CDR3 loop is CASSLAGGQETQYF. CDR3 sequence (DNA): TGTGCCAGCAGCTTAGCGGGGGGGCAAGAGACCCAGTACTTC.

The J gene is TRBJ1-5, the V gene TRBV27; no clear D gene. The CDR3 is 8 residues long. Germline values: CDR1 MNHEY, CDR2 SMNVEV (reference sequence). Here the CDR3 reads CDDQPQHF. In DNA, the CDR3 is TGTGACGATCAGCCCCAGCATTTT.

This clone appeared once. This chain uses TRBV7-2 with TRBJ2-7; D possibly corresponds to TRBD2 (5 bases). The CDR3 runs 16 residues. Deletions cut 1 base from V and 1 base from J, with 14 bases between. Germline CDR1 SGHTA, CDR2 FQGNSA. CDR3 sequence (DNA): TGTGCCAGCAGCTTAGTCTGGTCTAGCCAGTCCTACGAGCAGTACTTC. Its translation: CASSLVWSSQSYEQYF.

J is TRBJ2-7 and V is TRBV29-1; D gene ambiguous. Trimming shortened V by 6 bases and J by 7 bases, and 10 bases separated the two germline ends. Germline loops: CDR1 SQVTM, CDR2 ANQGSEA. The CDR3 has 10 residues. In nucleotides, the CDR3 is TGCAGCGTCAGTTTAGGAGAGCAGTACTTC. As protein: CSVSLGEQYF.

The chain employs TRBV27 and TRBJ2-2; D gene unclear. Germline CDR1 MNHEY, CDR2 SMNVEV (reference sequence). V was cut by 7 bases and J by 6 bases, with 6 bases left in between. This CDR3 contains 11 residues. The CDR3 spells CASKYAGELFF. The CDR3 bases are TGTGCCAGCAAGTATGCCGGGGAGCTGTTTTTT.

This clone has only one observation. The chain links TRBV24-1 to TRBJ1-5, with 8 bases that match TRBD1. The CDR3 length is 14 residues. Germline V gene data show CDR1 as KGHDR and CDR2 as SFDVKD. V was pared by 12 bases and J by 3 bases, with 9 bases of the junction left unmatched. This CDR3 is CAAFRDRFNQPQHF. CDR3 DNA sequence: TGTGCCGCGTTCCGGGACAGGTTCAATCAGCCCCAGCATTTT.

This clone came up once. This chain uses TRBV12-3 or TRBV12-4 with TRBJ1-5; D is perhaps TRBD1 (5 bases). There are 12 residues in the CDR3. Deletions cut 6 bases from V and 10 bases from J, with 13 bases between. DNA for the CDR3: TGTGCCAGCAGGCTCCATACAGGACCCCAGCATTTT. It translates to CASRLHTGPQHF.

This chain joins TRBV5-1 and TRBJ1-2; TRBD1 matches at 7 bases. V lost 2 bases, J lost 6 bases, and 10 bases stayed unmatched. This CDR3 has 15 residues. The germline V gene encodes CDR1 SGHRS and CDR2 YFSETQ. Written as DNA, the CDR3 is TGCGCCAGCAGCTTAGGGACAGCGAATGGGCATGGCTACACCTTC. This gives the protein CASSLGTANGHGYTF.

The chain joins TRBV25-1 to TRBJ1-2; a weak D match, TRBD1 (6 bases). The germline V and J ends were trimmed by 1 base and 6 bases, with 12 bases remaining between them. Germline CDR1 reads MGHDK; CDR2 reads SYGVNS. The CDR3 consists of 14 residues. CDR3 loop: CASSEFPGAHGYTF. CDR3 sequence (DNA): TGTGCCAGCAGTGAATTCCCGGGGGCGCATGGCTACACCTTC.